Each of the 7 T cell receptor beta chains below was sequenced from the same sample in a study of beta chain features in type 1 diabetes. Expressed TCRB transcripts were sequenced after all isolated RNA was converted to cDNA. Clones were read by immunoSEQ multiplex PCR, and TCRdb kept only the in-frame ones, dropping some. The data show about 160,000 clones, roughly 8% seen once. Antigens for these TCRs are unknown. Study results and caveats: Moderate but significant shortening of TCRB CDR3s was recorded in all four CD4+ subsets from Type 1 diabetes patients.

Sequencing was performed on central memory CD4+ T cells from blood. Every receptor here comes from a woman aged 18 to 35 with type 1 diabetes.

The chain links TRBV5-4 to TRBJ2-7, with D possibly TRBD2 on 5 matching bases. Germline CDR1 and CDR2: SGHNT and YYREEE (reference sequence). The CDR3 is made up of 15 amino acids. V shed 0 bases and J shed 3 bases, with 13 bases lying between them. The CDR3 spells CASSLGTPAGYEQYF. The DNA for the CDR3 is TGTGCCAGCAGCTTGGGGACCCCGGCGGGCTACGAGCAGTACTTC.

The table lists this clone with a few counts. The chain uses TRBV5-1 and TRBJ2-2, with no clear D. The V gene lost 4 bases and the J gene lost 2 bases, with 12 bases spanning the gap. Per germline, CDR1 SGHRS and CDR2 YFSETQ. The CDR3 spans 15 residues. The CDR3 bases are TGCGCCAGCAGCCGAGAGGCTACTAACACCGGGGAGCTGTTTTTT. Translation: CASSREATNTGELFF.

The rearrangement links TRBV7-2 to TRBJ1-2; the match to TRBD1 covers 7 bases. Per the germline V gene, CDR1 is SGHTA and CDR2 is FQGNSA. CDR3 length: 12 amino acids. With 5 bases clipped from V and 9 bases from J, the junction kept 6 bases outside the gene matches. The CDR3 DNA reads TGTGCCAGCAGCCCTGACAGGGCGCGCTACACCTTC. It translates to CASSPDRARYTF.

V gene TRBV21-1 combines with J gene TRBJ2-1; whether TRBD2, the table's D call, matches the DNA was not checked. TRBV21-1 is flagged as a pseudogene. The CDR3 is 15 residues long. The CDR3 sequence is CASIELAGYYNEQFF. In nucleotides, the CDR3 is TGTGCCAGCATCGAACTAGCGGGATATTACAATGAGCAGTTCTTC.

This clone was counted a few times. The chain has TRBV5-4 and TRBJ2-7; 10 nucleotides align to TRBD2. The V segment lost 0 bases and the J segment 5 bases; nucleotides outside the gene matches: 5. The CDR3 contains 15 residues. Germline CDR1 SGHNT, CDR2 YYREEE (reference sequence). This CDR3 reads CASSLASGGAHEQYF. In DNA form, the CDR3 reads TGTGCCAGCAGCTTGGCCAGCGGGGGGGCCCACGAGCAGTACTTC.

This clone has just a few counts. This chain uses TRBV28 with TRBJ2-1; 14 bases match TRBD2. Germline-derived CDR1 and CDR2 are MDHEN and SYDVKM. CDR3 length equals 14 residues. Trimming removed 7 bases from V and 9 bases from J; junction bases left unmatched: 5. CDR3 DNA sequence: TGTGCCAGCACCGGACTAGCGGGAGGAGGTGAGCAGTTCTTC. This codes for CASTGLAGGGEQFF. The full variable domain, in which reference TRBV28 and TRBJ2-1 provide the parts outside the CDR3, is DVKVTQSSRYLVKRTGEKVFLECVQDMDHENMFWYRQDPGLGLRLIYFSYDVKMKEKGDIPEGYSVSREKKERFSLILESASTNQTSMYLCASTGLAGGGEQFFGPGTRLTVL.

This rearrangement joins TRBV29-1 to TRBJ1-2; 8 bases are a match to TRBD1. This CDR3 contains 12 residues. In germline, CDR1 is SQVTM, CDR2 ANQGSEA. V shed 3 bases and J 10 bases; nucleotides not matched to a gene: 7. CDR3 nucleotides: TGCAGCGTTGAGGACAGGGCGTTCGACTACACCTTC. Translating gives CSVEDRAFDYTF. The variable domain in full, completed from reference TRBV29-1 and TRBJ1-2, reads SAVISQKPSRDICQRGTSLTIQCQVDSQVTMMFWYRQQPGQSLTLIATANQGSEATYESGFVIDKFPISRPNLTFSTLTVSNMSPEDSSIYLCSVEDRAFDYTFGSGTRLTVV.